This T cell receptor beta chain derives from a study of spatial heterogeneity in lung cancer. Study details: Follow-up PBMC specimens underwent sequencing when available; their median timing was around 2 years after resection. The average count in raw reads for each unique TCR and UMI combination exceeded eight appearances.

Germline V lookup: CDR1 MNHNS, CDR2 SASEGT. The CDR3 covers 13 residues. Trimming stripped 2 bases from V and 0 bases from J, with 4 bases between. The time point here: blood at routine non-recurrence follow-up after resection. Unsorted tumor, nontumor lung tissue or cryopreserved PBMC supplied the whole RNA. Each CDR3 protein is one row after TCRdb ran MiXCR on the 5' RACE reads. The sample lists about 43,000 distinct CDR3 sequences; roughly 20% were seen once. This clonotype was counted a few times. The sequence came from a female donor with early-stage non-small cell lung cancer. The chain combines TRBV6-1 with TRBJ2-5; D is ambiguous. Sequencing was performed on PBMCs, taken at follow-up. As DNA, the CDR3 is TGTGCCAGCAGTGAAATGTACCAAGAGACCCAGTACTTC. Protein sequence: CASSEMYQETQYF.